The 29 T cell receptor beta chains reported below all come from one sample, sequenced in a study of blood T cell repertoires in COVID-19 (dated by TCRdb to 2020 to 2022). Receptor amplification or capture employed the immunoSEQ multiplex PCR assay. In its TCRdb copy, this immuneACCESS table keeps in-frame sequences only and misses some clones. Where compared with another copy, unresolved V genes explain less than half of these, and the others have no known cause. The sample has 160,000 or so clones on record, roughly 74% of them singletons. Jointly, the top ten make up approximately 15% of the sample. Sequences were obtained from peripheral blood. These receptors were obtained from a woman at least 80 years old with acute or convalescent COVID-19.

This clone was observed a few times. The DNA for the CDR3 is TGTGCCAGCAGTCCAGACAGTGACTATGGCTACACCTTC. Encoded protein: CASSPDSDYGYTF. This chain links TRBV12-3 or TRBV12-4 with TRBJ1-2; a weak D match, TRBD1 (5 bases). Trimming took 5 bases from V and 3 from J, leaving 10 bases between them. The CDR3 loop spans 13 amino acids.

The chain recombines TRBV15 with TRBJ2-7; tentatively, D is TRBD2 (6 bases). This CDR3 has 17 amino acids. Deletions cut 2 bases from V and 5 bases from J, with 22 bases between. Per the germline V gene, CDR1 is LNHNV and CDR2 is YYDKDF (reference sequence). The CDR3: CATSRLGGSLTGNEQYF. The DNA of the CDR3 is TGTGCCACCAGCAGACTCGGGGGTTCCCTAACCGGGAACGAGCAGTACTTC.

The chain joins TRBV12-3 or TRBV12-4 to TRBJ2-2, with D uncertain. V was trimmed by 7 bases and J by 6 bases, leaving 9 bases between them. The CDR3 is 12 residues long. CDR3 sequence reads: CASTLFPGELFF. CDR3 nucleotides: TGTGCCAGCACCCTTTTCCCCGGGGAGCTGTTTTTT.

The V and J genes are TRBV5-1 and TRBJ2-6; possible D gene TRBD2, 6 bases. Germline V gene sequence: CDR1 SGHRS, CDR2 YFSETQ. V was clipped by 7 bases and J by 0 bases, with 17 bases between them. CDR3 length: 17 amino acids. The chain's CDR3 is CASHGGTVRSGANVLTF. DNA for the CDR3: TGCGCCAGCCATGGGGGGACGGTCCGCTCTGGGGCCAACGTCCTGACTTTC.

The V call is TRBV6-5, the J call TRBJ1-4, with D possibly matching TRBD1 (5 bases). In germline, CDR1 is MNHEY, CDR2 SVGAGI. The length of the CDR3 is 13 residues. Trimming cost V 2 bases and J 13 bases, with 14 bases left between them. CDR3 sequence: CASSYPQGEILFF. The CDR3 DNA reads TGTGCCAGCAGTTACCCCCAGGGTGAGATACTGTTTTTT.

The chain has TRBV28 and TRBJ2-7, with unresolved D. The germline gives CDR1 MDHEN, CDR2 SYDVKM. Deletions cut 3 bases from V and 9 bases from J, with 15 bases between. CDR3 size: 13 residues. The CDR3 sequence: CASSLNSATSQYF. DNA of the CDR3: TGTGCCAGCAGTTTGAACAGTGCTACGTCGCAGTACTTC. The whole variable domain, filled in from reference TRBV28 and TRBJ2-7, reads DVKVTQSSRYLVKRTGEKVFLECVQDMDHENMFWYRQDPGLGLRLIYFSYDVKMKEKGDIPEGYSVSREKKERFSLILESASTNQTSMYLCASSLNSATSQYFGPGTRLTVT.

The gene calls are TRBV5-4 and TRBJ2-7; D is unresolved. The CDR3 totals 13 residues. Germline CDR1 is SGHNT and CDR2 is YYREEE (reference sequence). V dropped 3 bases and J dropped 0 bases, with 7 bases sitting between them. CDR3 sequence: CASSSRSSYEQYF. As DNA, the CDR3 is TGTGCCAGCAGCTCCAGAAGCTCCTACGAGCAGTACTTC. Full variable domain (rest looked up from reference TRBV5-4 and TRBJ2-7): ETGVTQSPTHLIKTRGQQVTLRCSSQSGHNTVSWYQQALGQGPQFIFQYYREEENGRGNFPPRFSGLQFPNYSSELNVNALELDDSALYLCASSSRSSYEQYFGPGTRLTVT.

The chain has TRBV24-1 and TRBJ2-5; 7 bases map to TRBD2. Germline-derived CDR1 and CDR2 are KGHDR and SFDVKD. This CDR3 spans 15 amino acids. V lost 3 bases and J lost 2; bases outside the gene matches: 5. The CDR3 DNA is TGTGCCACCAGTGATGCACGGGGAGGGCAAGAGACCCAGTACTTC. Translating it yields CATSDARGGQETQYF.

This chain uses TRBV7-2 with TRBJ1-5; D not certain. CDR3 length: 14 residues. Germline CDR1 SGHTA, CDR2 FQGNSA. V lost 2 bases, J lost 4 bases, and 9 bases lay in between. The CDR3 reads CASSLTQFNQPQHF. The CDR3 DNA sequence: TGTGCCAGCAGCTTAACACAGTTTAATCAGCCCCAGCATTTT.

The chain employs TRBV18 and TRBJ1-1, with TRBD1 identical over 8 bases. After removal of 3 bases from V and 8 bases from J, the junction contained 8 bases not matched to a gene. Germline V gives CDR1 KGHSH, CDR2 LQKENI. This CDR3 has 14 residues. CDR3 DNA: TGTGCCAGCTCACCGGATCGGGGACAGGCAGAAGCTTTCTTT. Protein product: CASSPDRGQAEAFF. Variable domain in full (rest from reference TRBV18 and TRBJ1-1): NAGVMQNPRHLVRRRGQEARLRCSPMKGHSHVYWYRQLPEEGLKFMVYLQKENIIDESGMPKERFSAEFPKEGPSILRIQQVVRGDSAAYFCASSPDRGQAEAFFGQGTRLTVV.

The CDR3 is CASSELREGTQYF. The CDR3, as DNA: TGTGCCAGCAGTGAACTGCGGGAGGGTACGCAGTATTTT. V gene TRBV2 combines with J gene TRBJ2-3; 9 positions agree with TRBD2. V shed 2 bases, J shed 8 bases, and the junction held 2 bases outside the gene matches. CDR3 length equals 13 residues. CDR1 is SNHLY, CDR2 FYNNEI, per germline.

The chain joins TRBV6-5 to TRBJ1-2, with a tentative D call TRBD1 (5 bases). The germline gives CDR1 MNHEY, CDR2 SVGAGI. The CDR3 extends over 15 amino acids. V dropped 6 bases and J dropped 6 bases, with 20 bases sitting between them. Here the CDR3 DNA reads TGTGCCAGCAGGGGGGGACCCGGCATGGATGATGGCTACACCTTC. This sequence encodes CASRGGPGMDDGYTF.

The CDR3 coding sequence is TGTGCCAGTAGTATAGGGGCAGGGTCAACTTACAATGAGCAGTTCTTC. This gives the protein CASSIGAGSTYNEQFF. The chain carries TRBV19 and TRBJ2-1; TRBD1 might be the D (5 bases). V dropped 1 base and J dropped 4 bases, with 14 bases sitting between them. The CDR3 runs to 16 residues. Germline-derived CDR1 and CDR2 are LNHDA and SQIVND (reference sequence).

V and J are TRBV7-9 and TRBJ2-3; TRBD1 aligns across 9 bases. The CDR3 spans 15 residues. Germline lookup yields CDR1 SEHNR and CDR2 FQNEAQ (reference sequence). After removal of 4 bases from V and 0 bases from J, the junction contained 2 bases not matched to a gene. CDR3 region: CASSSGQGSTDTQYF. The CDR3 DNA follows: TGTGCCAGCAGCTCGGGACAGGGCAGCACAGATACGCAGTATTTT.

Written as DNA, the CDR3 is TGCGCCAGCAGCTTGGACAGGGATTCACCCCTCCACTTT. This sequence encodes CASSLDRDSPLHF. This chain uses TRBV5-1 with TRBJ1-6, with a tentative D call TRBD1 (6 bases). V lost 0 bases and J lost 8, with 6 bases in between. The CDR3 is 13 amino acids. The germline gives CDR1 SGHRS, CDR2 YFSETQ. Using reference TRBV5-1 and TRBJ1-6 for the parts outside the CDR3, the full variable domain is KAGVTQTPRYLIKTRGQQVTLSCSPISGHRSVSWYQQTPGQGLQFLFEYFSETQRNKGNFPGRFSGRQFSNSRSEMNVSTLELGDSALYLCASSLDRDSPLHFGNGTRLTVT.

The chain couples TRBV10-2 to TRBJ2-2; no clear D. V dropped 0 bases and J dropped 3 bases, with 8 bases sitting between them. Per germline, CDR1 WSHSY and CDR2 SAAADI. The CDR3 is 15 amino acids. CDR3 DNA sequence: TGCGCCAGCAGTGAGTCGGGCAGAGACACCGGGGAGCTGTTTTTT. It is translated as CASSESGRDTGELFF.

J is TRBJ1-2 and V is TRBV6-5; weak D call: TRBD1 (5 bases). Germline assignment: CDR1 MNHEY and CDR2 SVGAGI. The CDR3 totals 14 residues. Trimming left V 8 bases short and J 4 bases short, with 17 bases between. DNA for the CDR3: TGTGCCAGCCGTACTGTGGGGGGTGGCTATGGCTACACCTTC. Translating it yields CASRTVGGGYGYTF.

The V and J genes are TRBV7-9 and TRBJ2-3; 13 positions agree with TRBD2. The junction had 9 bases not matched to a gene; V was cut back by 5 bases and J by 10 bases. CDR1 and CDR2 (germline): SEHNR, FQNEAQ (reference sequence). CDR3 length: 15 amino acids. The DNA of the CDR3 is TGTGCCAGCAGCCCATCCGGGACTAGCGGGAACGCGCAGTATTTT. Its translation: CASSPSGTSGNAQYF.

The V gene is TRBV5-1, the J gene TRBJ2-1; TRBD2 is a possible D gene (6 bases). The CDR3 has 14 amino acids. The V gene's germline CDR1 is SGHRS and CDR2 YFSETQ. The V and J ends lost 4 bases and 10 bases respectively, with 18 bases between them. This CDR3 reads CASSPGLTLGEQFF. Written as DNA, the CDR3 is TGCGCCAGCAGCCCGGGACTCACTCTGGGGGAGCAGTTCTTC.

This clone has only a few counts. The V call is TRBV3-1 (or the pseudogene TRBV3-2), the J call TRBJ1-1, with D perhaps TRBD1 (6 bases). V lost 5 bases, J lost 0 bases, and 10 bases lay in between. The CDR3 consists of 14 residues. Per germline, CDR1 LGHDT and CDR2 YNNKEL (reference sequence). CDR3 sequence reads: CASSYGTLNTEAFF. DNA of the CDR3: TGTGCCAGCAGCTATGGGACATTGAACACTGAAGCTTTCTTT.

The CDR3 sequence is CASSIDLALPETQYF. CDR3 nucleotide sequence: TGTGCCAGTAGTATAGATCTGGCATTGCCAGAGACCCAGTACTTC. The chain recombines TRBV19 with TRBJ2-5; no clear D gene. CDR3 length equals 15 residues. Trimming removed 0 bases at V and 4 bases at J, with 12 bases between. Germline CDR1 reads LNHDA; CDR2 reads SQIVND (reference sequence).

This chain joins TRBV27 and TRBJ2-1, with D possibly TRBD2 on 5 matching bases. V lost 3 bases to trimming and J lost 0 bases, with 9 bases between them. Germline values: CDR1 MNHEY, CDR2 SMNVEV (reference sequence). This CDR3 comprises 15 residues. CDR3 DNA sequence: TGTGCCAGCAGTTTCGCGGGTAGCTCCTACAATGAGCAGTTCTTC. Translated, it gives CASSFAGSSYNEQFF.

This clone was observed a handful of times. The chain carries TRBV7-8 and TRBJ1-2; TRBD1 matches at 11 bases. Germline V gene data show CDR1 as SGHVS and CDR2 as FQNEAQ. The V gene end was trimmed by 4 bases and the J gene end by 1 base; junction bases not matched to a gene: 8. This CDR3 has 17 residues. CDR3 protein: CASSSGTGGLFNYGYTF. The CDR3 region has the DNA TGTGCCAGCAGCTCGGGGACAGGGGGGCTTTTTAACTATGGCTACACCTTC.

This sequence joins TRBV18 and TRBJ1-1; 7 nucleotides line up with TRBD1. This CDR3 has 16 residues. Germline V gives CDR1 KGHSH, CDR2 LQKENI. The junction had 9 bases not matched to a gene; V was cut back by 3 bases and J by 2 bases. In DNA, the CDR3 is TGTGCCAGCTCACCGGCACAGGGGCAAGGAAACACTGAAGCTTTCTTT. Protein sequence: CASSPAQGQGNTEAFF. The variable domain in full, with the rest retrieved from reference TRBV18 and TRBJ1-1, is NAGVMQNPRHLVRRRGQEARLRCSPMKGHSHVYWYRQLPEEGLKFMVYLQKENIIDESGMPKERFSAEFPKEGPSILRIQQVVRGDSAAYFCASSPAQGQGNTEAFFGQGTRLTVV.

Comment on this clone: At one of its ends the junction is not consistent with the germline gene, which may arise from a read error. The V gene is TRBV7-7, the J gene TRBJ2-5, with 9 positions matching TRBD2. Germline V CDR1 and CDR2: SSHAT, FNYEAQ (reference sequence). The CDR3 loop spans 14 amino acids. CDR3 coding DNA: TGTGCTAGCAGCTTAGCGGGGGCCAAAGAGACCCAGTACTTC. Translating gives CASSLAGAKETQYF.

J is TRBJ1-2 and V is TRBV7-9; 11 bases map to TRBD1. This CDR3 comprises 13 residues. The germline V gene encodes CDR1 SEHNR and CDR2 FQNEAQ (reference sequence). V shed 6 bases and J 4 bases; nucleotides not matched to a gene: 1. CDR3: CASRGQGGYGYTF. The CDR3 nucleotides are TGTGCCAGCAGGGGACAGGGGGGCTATGGCTACACCTTC.

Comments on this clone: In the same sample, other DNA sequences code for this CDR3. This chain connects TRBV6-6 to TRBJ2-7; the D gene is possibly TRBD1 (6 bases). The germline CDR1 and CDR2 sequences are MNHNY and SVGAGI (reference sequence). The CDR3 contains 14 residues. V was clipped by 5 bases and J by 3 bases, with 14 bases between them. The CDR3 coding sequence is TGTGCCAGCAGTCACCGGGACACGGGCTACGAGCAGTACTTC. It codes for CASSHRDTGYEQYF.

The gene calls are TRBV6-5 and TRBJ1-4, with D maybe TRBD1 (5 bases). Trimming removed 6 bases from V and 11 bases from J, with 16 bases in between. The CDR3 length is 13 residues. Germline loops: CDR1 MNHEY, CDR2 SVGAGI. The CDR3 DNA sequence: TGTGCCAGCAGGGACACCCTTGTTGGGAAACTGTTTTTT. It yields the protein CASRDTLVGKLFF.

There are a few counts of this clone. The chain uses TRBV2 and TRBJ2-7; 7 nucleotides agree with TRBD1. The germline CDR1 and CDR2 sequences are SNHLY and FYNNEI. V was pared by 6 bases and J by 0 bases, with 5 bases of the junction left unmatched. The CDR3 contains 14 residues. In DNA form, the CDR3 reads TGTGCCAGCAGAGACAGGGTTAGCTCCTACGAGCAGTACTTC. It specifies CASRDRVSSYEQYF.